The present T cell receptor beta chain was sequenced within a study of cytomegalovirus exposure and HLA in healthy donors. 60 Vbeta and 13 Jbeta primers were used in PCR. Data came from immunoSEQ multiplex PCR; TCRdb stores just in-frame clones and leaves some out. The data hold 150,000 or so clones, with about 82% observed a single time. CDR1 and CDR2 (germline): SGHRS, YFSETQ. The CDR3 sequence is 16 residues long. V lost 4 bases and J lost 2; bases outside the gene matches: 10. The J gene is TRBJ2-3, the V gene TRBV5-1; 7 bases are shared with TRBD1. This sequence originates from a woman between 18 and 30 years old in good health and CMV-seronegative. The sample consisted of PBMCs. CDR3 nucleotides: TGCGCCAGCAGCGAAGGACTGACAGGGACCACAGATACGCAGTATTTT. It encodes CASSEGLTGTTDTQYF.